This T cell receptor beta chain was obtained from a study of T cell clonotyping in hematopoietic cell transplantation. The study, taken as a whole, reports: Pathologically expanded recipient clonotypes increased progressively from day 30 to day 180 as diversity fell. Higher Inverse Simpson Index values in graft donor and pretransplant recipient predicted broader posttransplant TCR diversity.

Recipients were bled about 28 days pretransplant and at posttransplant days 30, 100, 180. With 4 bases removed from V and 2 bases from J, the gap between germline ends came to 14 bases. There are 15 residues in the CDR3. From germline, CDR1 is MDHEN and CDR2 SYDVKM. This clone was detected a few times. Its antigen is undetermined. The assay was immunoSEQ multiplex PCR, and TCRdb's table has in-frame clones only and misses some. The table records about 11,000 clones, 40% to 55% of them present only once. Sequencing was performed on PBMCs, taken 30 days after allogeneic stem cell transplant. The chain carries TRBV28 and TRBJ2-5; D ambiguous. The sequence was collected from a male patient in his fifties who had an allogeneic stem cell transplant from an unrelated donor, so the T cells may come from the graft donor. Some clones in this sample may be carry-over from other donors' samples. CDR3 sequence: CASSSNSLRQETQYF. In DNA, the CDR3 is TGTGCCAGCAGTTCAAACAGCCTACGGCAAGAGACCCAGTACTTC.